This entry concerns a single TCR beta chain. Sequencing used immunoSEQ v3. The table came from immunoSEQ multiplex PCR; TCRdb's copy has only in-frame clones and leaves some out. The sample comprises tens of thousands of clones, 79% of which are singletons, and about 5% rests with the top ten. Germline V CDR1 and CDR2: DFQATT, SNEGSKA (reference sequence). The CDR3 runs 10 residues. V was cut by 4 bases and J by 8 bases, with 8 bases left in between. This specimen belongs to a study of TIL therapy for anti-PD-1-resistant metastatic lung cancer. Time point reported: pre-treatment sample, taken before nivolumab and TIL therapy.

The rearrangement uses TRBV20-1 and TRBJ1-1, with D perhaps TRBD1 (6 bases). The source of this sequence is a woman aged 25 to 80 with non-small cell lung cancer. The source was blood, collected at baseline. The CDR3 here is CSATGEEAFF. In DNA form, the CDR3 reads TGCAGTGCTACAGGGGAGGAAGCTTTCTTT.